The clone carrying this T cell receptor (beta chain) was counted ten times or more. This sample was included in a study of beta chain features in type 1 diabetes. About the study: Patients looked much like healthy donors when it came to age, gender and cell yields.

Isolated RNA was reverse transcribed in full, so expressed TCRB transcripts were sequenced. The repertoire was sequenced with immunoSEQ multiplex PCR; TCRdb's copy has only in-frame clones and lacks some. The sample comprises fewer than 150,000 clones, 6.5% to 8.5% of which are singletons, and around 1.5% rests with the top ten. The junction had 5 bases not matched to a gene; V was cut back by 0 bases and J by 3 bases. The germline gives CDR1 MRHNA, CDR2 SNTAGT. CDR3 length: 17 amino acids. The sequenced material came from central memory CD4+ T cells from blood. The clonotype originates from a woman between 25 and 40 years old in good health. The rearrangement uses TRBV6-4 and TRBJ2-2; 9 bases map to TRBD1. The CDR3 loop reads CASSDSKTGGYTGELFF. The CDR3 DNA reads TGTGCCAGCAGTGACTCGAAGACAGGGGGATACACCGGGGAGCTGTTTTTT.